This record looks at one TCR beta chain sequence and its context. V lost 6 bases to trimming and J lost 2 bases, with 17 bases between them. Germline values: CDR1 SNHLY, CDR2 FYNNEI. This CDR3 region has 15 residues. Here immunoSEQ multiplex PCR was the method, and the copy in TCRdb shows in-frame clones only, minus some. The table records a few hundred thousand clones, roughly 90% of them present only once. The record originates from a study of blood T cell repertoires in COVID-19. Those enrolled, adults aged roughly 18 to 90 years, came from about two dozen US areas. Cohort 3 recovered donors had two negative PCRs, clearance, or symptom resolution.

The sequence derives from a woman younger than 45 who had recovered from COVID-19. The sequenced material came from PBMCs or T cells enriched from blood (not recorded which). The rearrangement uses TRBV2 and TRBJ2-7; no firm D call. This CDR3 is CASRQPGTSPYEQYF. For the CDR3, the DNA is TGTGCCAGCAGGCAACCAGGAACTTCCCCCTACGAGCAGTACTTC. Together with reference TRBV2 and TRBJ2-7, the CDR3 gives the full variable domain: EPEVTQTPSHQVTQMGQEVILRCVPISNHLYFYWYRQILGQKVEFLVSFYNNEISEKSEIFDDQFSVERPDGSNFTLKIRSTKLEDSAMYFCASRQPGTSPYEQYFGPGTRLTVT.